These 10 T cell receptor beta chains were sequenced from one sample in a study of cytomegalovirus exposure and HLA in healthy donors. The PCR employed 60 Vbeta primers together with 13 Jbeta primers. Repertoires were generated with immunoSEQ multiplex PCR, while TCRdb's copy carries only in-frame clones and drops some. The sample includes 100,000 to 150,000 clones, around four fifths of them seen just once. The sequencing input was PBMCs. The origin of the receptors is a female donor in good health and CMV-seronegative.

The chain is built from TRBV9 and TRBJ2-1; 10 nucleotides align to TRBD2. The CDR3 runs to 15 residues. The germline V gene encodes CDR1 SGDLS and CDR2 YYNGEE. J was trimmed by 5 bases and V by 2 bases; bases with no gene match: 4. CDR3 DNA: TGTGCCAGCAGCGTCAGCGGGAGGGCGGACAATGAGCAGTTCTTC. It encodes CASSVSGRADNEQFF.

The chain uses TRBV5-4 and TRBJ1-5; D not resolved. CDR1 is SGHNT, CDR2 YYREEE, per germline (reference sequence). The CDR3 contains 14 residues. Trimming pared 0 bases from V and 4 bases from J, leaving 8 bases between. CDR3 sequence reads: CASSLDGLNQPQHF. CDR3 coding DNA: TGTGCCAGCAGCTTGGACGGTTTAAATCAGCCCCAGCATTTT.

This clone has only one observation. V gene TRBV7-6 combines with J gene TRBJ1-5, with TRBD1 matching 8 bases. The junction had 9 bases not matched to a gene; V was cut back by 5 bases and J by 6 bases. The length of the CDR3 is 15 residues. Germline assignment: CDR1 SGHVS and CDR2 FNYEAQ. The CDR3 here is CASSRTGKKGQPQHF. CDR3 sequence (DNA): TGTGCCAGCAGCCGGACAGGGAAAAAAGGTCAGCCCCAGCATTTT.

In its sample, this clone was seen once. The chain recombines TRBV5-1 with TRBJ2-3; D possibly corresponds to TRBD1 (5 bases). The CDR3 has 14 amino acids. V lost 7 bases, J lost 3 bases, and 15 bases lay in between. Germline CDR1 SGHRS, CDR2 YFSETQ. The CDR3 reads CASGHRSRTDTQYF. The CDR3 DNA follows: TGCGCCAGCGGCCACAGGAGCCGGACAGATACGCAGTATTTT.

The V call is TRBV28, the J call TRBJ2-2, with 8 nucleotides matching TRBD2. This CDR3 spans 16 amino acids. The V and J ends lost 2 bases and 1 base, in that order; junction bases with no gene match: 3. Germline V gene data show CDR1 as MDHEN and CDR2 as SYDVKM. The CDR3 DNA is TGTGCCAGCAGTTTAGGGCTAGCGGGGAACACCGGGGAGCTGTTTTTT. Amino acids: CASSLGLAGNTGELFF.

Ten or more counts support this clone. V usage is TRBV25-1 and J usage is TRBJ1-1; TRBD1 aligns across 7 bases. Germline-derived CDR1 and CDR2 are MGHDK and SYGVNS. V lost 6 bases and J lost 5; bases outside the gene matches: 9. The CDR3 extends over 14 amino acids. CDR3 protein: CASSLTGARTEAFF. CDR3 sequence (DNA): TGTGCCAGCAGCCTCACAGGGGCCAGGACTGAAGCTTTCTTT.

The chain links TRBV4-1 to TRBJ1-1; 7 nucleotides line up with TRBD1. The V gene end was trimmed by 4 bases and the J gene end by 0 bases; junction bases not matched to a gene: 11. From germline, CDR1 is MGHRA and CDR2 YSYEKL. The CDR3 extends over 17 amino acids. The CDR3 is CASSLTPRQGMNTEAFF. The CDR3 DNA reads TGCGCCAGCAGCCTAACGCCCCGACAGGGTATGAACACTGAAGCTTTCTTT.

Points on this clone: At the DNA level, this CDR3 is encoded by other sequences in the same sample as well. V gene TRBV10-3 combines with J gene TRBJ2-5; the D gene is possibly TRBD1 (5 bases). CDR1 and CDR2 (germline): ENHRY, SYGVKD. V lost 0 bases, J lost 4 bases, and 9 bases lay in between. There are 14 residues in the CDR3. The CDR3 sequence: CAISESGARETQYF. CDR3 bases: TGTGCCATCAGTGAGTCAGGGGCACGAGAGACCCAGTACTTC.

This sequence joins TRBV11-2 and TRBJ2-5, with TRBD2 matching 13 bases. The CDR3 length is 16 residues. V gave up 4 bases and J gave up 5 bases; unmatched junction bases: 7. Germline CDR1 reads SGHAT; CDR2 reads FQNNGV. The CDR3: CASSSWTSGSVETQYF. The CDR3 DNA sequence: TGTGCCAGCAGCTCTTGGACTAGCGGGAGTGTTGAGACCCAGTACTTC.

The gene calls are TRBV28 and TRBJ2-3, with 9 bases fitting TRBD2. The CDR3 length is 17 residues. CDR1 MDHEN and CDR2 SYDVKM come from the germline V gene. Trimming at V came to 5 bases and at J to 5 bases, leaving 14 bases not matched to a gene. In DNA, the CDR3 is TGTGCCAGCAGTCCTCACCCTGGGCGGGAGGGCCGAGATACGCAGTATTTT. Translating it yields CASSPHPGREGRDTQYF.